The next 16 T cell receptor beta chains were all read from a single sample in a study of T-cell memory formation after mild COVID-19. MiXCR was run by TCRdb on the 5' RACE reads, yielding one entry per CDR3 protein. The sample carries around 250,000 distinct CDR3 sequences, 15% to 20% recorded once. Sequencing used PBMCs or a T cell subset sorted from them (not recorded which). All receptors derive from a man between 18 and 35 years old who had mild COVID-19 (a few samples of this study predate the infection). Cell type and time point are not known.

The chain carries TRBV25-1 and TRBJ1-2, with 7 positions matching TRBD1. The CDR3 spans 17 residues. The germline V gene has CDR1 MGHDK and CDR2 SYGVNS. Trimming removed 2 bases from V and 4 bases from J; junction bases left unmatched: 13. The CDR3: CASSEHSTGALGYGYTF. In DNA form, the CDR3 reads TGTGCCAGCAGTGAACACTCCACAGGGGCCCTAGGCTATGGCTACACCTTC.

The rearrangement links TRBV5-6 to TRBJ1-2; D not certain. The CDR3 is 11 amino acids. The V end lost 3 bases, the J end lost 8 bases, and 8 bases lay between the germline ends. CDR1 and CDR2 (germline): SGHDT, YYEEEE. The CDR3 DNA reads TGTGCCAGCAGCTCCCACTCGGGCTACACCTTC. Its protein product is CASSSHSGYTF.

This clonotype came up a few times. This chain connects TRBV28 to TRBJ2-7, with 8 positions matching TRBD1. Germline V CDR1 and CDR2: MDHEN, SYDVKM. The CDR3 loop spans 14 amino acids. The V segment lost 6 bases and the J segment 3 bases; nucleotides outside the gene matches: 7. The CDR3 DNA reads TGTGCCAGCAGCCCCGGCAGGGGGCTCTACGAGCAGTACTTC. It yields the protein CASSPGRGLYEQYF.

CDR3 sequence reads: CASSRPRGAPTGELFF. For the CDR3, the DNA is TGTGCCAGCAGCCGCCCCCGGGGGGCGCCGACCGGGGAGCTGTTTTTT. J is TRBJ2-2 and V is TRBV7-9; possibly TRBD2 for D (7 bases). The CDR3 length is 16 residues. V lost 5 bases, J lost 5 bases, and 18 bases lay in between. Looked up from germline, CDR1 is SEHNR and CDR2 is FQNEAQ (reference sequence).

This clonotype was observed a handful of times. The chain couples TRBV7-8 to TRBJ2-7; no definite D call. Germline V gene sequence: CDR1 SGHVS, CDR2 FQNEAQ. This CDR3 has 15 residues. V was shortened by 2 bases and J by 1 base, with 12 bases between the two germline ends. This CDR3 is CASSLSGVDSYEQYF. CDR3 sequence (DNA): TGTGCCAGCAGCTTAAGTGGGGTAGATTCCTACGAGCAGTACTTC. Looking up the rest from reference TRBV7-8 and TRBJ2-7 gives the full variable domain: GAGVSQSPRYKVAKRGQDVALRCDPISGHVSLFWYQQALGQGPEFLTYFQNEAQLDKSGLPSDRFFAERPEGSVSTLKIQRTQQEDSAVYLCASSLSGVDSYEQYFGPGTRLTVT.

The gene calls are TRBV7-2 and TRBJ2-1, with D tentatively TRBD2 (6 bases). The CDR3 spans 12 residues. From germline, CDR1 is SGHTA and CDR2 FQGNSA. Trimming stripped 3 bases from V and 10 bases from J, with 10 bases between. CDR3 residues: CASSLAGREQFF. The CDR3 DNA reads as TGTGCCAGCAGCTTGGCGGGGAGGGAGCAGTTCTTC.

This clonotype was picked up a small number of times. This chain links TRBV7-9 with TRBJ1-3, with D possibly matching TRBD1 (6 bases). The CDR3 is 13 amino acids. V was clipped by 5 bases and J by 8 bases, with 13 bases between them. CDR1 is SEHNR and CDR2 is FQNEAQ in the germline V gene (reference sequence). CDR3 nucleotide sequence: TGTGCCAGCAGCAAGACAGGAGCGGACACCATATATTTT. Translated: CASSKTGADTIYF.

The chain combines TRBV7-2 with TRBJ1-1; 9 bases agree with TRBD1. The CDR3 has 13 amino acids. CDR1 is SGHTA and CDR2 is FQGNSA in the germline V gene. Losses at the gene ends were 3 bases for V and 10 bases for J; bases not matched to a gene: 6. The CDR3 DNA is TGTGCCAGCAGCTTCGTGACAGGGGGTTCAGCTTTCTTT. This translates into CASSFVTGGSAFF.

V and J are TRBV28 and TRBJ1-4, with unresolved D. This CDR3 spans 15 amino acids. V lost 4 bases and J lost 8, with 17 bases in between. Germline V lookup: CDR1 MDHEN, CDR2 SYDVKM. CDR3 loop: CASSSAGHESEKLFF. The CDR3 DNA follows: TGTGCCAGCAGTTCCGCTGGGCATGAGTCAGAAAAACTGTTTTTT.

This clonotype was seen a handful of times. This chain connects TRBV10-1 to TRBJ2-3, with D possibly being TRBD1 (6 bases). The V end was cut by 3 bases, the J end by 0 bases, with 10 bases between. Germline loops: CDR1 WNHNN, CDR2 SYGVQD (reference sequence). This CDR3 has 15 residues. CDR3: CASSDDRPSTDTQYF. For the CDR3, the DNA is TGCGCCAGCAGTGATGACAGGCCTAGCACAGATACGCAGTATTTT.

J is TRBJ2-7 and V is TRBV18; 9 nucleotides match TRBD1. After removal of 3 bases from V and 3 bases from J, the junction contained 6 bases not matched to a gene. From germline, CDR1 is KGHSH and CDR2 LQKENI. The CDR3 is 15 amino acids. CDR3 in amino acids: CASSPRDRALYEQYF. As DNA, the CDR3 is TGTGCCAGCTCACCTAGGGACAGGGCCCTCTACGAGCAGTACTTC. Full variable domain (outside the CDR3, taken from reference TRBV18 and TRBJ2-7): NAGVMQNPRHLVRRRGQEARLRCSPMKGHSHVYWYRQLPEEGLKFMVYLQKENIIDESGMPKERFSAEFPKEGPSILRIQQVVRGDSAAYFCASSPRDRALYEQYFGPGTRLTVT.

V and J are TRBV7-6 and TRBJ2-3; weak D call: TRBD1 (6 bases). Germline V gives CDR1 SGHVS, CDR2 FNYEAQ. The CDR3 length is 15 residues. V was clipped by 2 bases and J by 3 bases, with 12 bases between them. The CDR3 spells CASSLTGSQTDTQYF. The DNA of the CDR3 is TGTGCCAGCAGCTTAACAGGGAGTCAGACAGATACGCAGTATTTT.

The V and J genes are TRBV7-3 and TRBJ2-6; D tentatively fits TRBD1 or TRBD2 (5 bases each). Germline V gene lookup returns CDR1 SGHTA and CDR2 FQGTGA. V dropped 5 bases and J dropped 1 base, with 9 bases sitting between them. This CDR3 has 15 amino acids. The CDR3 here is CASSTGLSGANVLTF. In nucleotides, the CDR3 is TGTGCCAGCAGCACGGGGCTTTCTGGGGCCAACGTCCTGACTTTC.

The gene calls are TRBV9 and TRBJ2-1; 9 bases match TRBD1. Losses at the gene ends were 2 bases for V and 8 bases for J; bases not matched to a gene: 8. Germline V lookup: CDR1 SGDLS, CDR2 YYNGEE. The CDR3 spans 15 residues. The CDR3: CASSVGQGTFDEQFF. For the CDR3, the DNA is TGTGCCAGCAGCGTCGGACAGGGGACTTTCGATGAGCAGTTCTTC.

The sample holds a few counts of this clonotype. The rearrangement uses TRBV20-1 and TRBJ2-7, with a weak D call TRBD1 (6 bases). Germline CDR1 DFQATT, CDR2 SNEGSKA (reference sequence). Trimming stripped 5 bases from V and 3 bases from J, with 14 bases between. The CDR3 has 13 residues. The CDR3 DNA is TGCAGTGCTCTCGATAGGACAGTCTACGAGCAGTACGTC. It encodes CSALDRTVYEQYV.

The chain links TRBV20-1 to TRBJ1-1; D ambiguous. The CDR3 sequence is 11 residues long. The V end lost 3 bases, the J end lost 1 base, and 3 bases lay between the germline ends. Per the germline V gene, CDR1 is DFQATT and CDR2 is SNEGSKA (reference sequence). CDR3 DNA sequence: TGCAGTGCTAGGGCGAACACTGAAGCTTTCTTT. Amino acids: CSARANTEAFF.